This T cell receptor beta chain is drawn from a study of T cells in Graves' hyperthyroidism and ophthalmopathy. Amplification of TCR beta CDR3 regions was performed using RNA transcripts as template. Initially, a first-round RT-PCR of the TCR CDR3 employed the HTBI primer set. TCRdb used MiXCR to reprocess the multiplex PCR reads, holding one entry per CDR3 protein. The table includes more than 450,000 distinct CDR3 sequences, around 13% detected once. V was shortened by 4 bases and J by 7 bases, with 17 bases between the two germline ends. Germline CDR1 and CDR2: LGHDT and YNNKEL (reference sequence). The CDR3 is 16 residues long. Regarding this clonotype: The conserved phenylalanine or tryptophan normally closing the CDR3 is absent here, so this likely arose from a read error.

Stable disease denoted Graves' hyperthyroidism without ophthalmopathy progression within 18 months. Newly diagnosed hyperthyroidism patients aged 18 to 65 years had disease lasting under 2 months. Patients having uncontrolled infection, another autoimmune disease, pregnancy or lactation were not included. The chain recombines TRBV3-1 with TRBJ1-6; a possible D gene is TRBD1 (5 bases). The sequenced sample consisted of blood. This TCR derives from a middle-aged woman with Graves' hyperthyroidism. The DNA of the CDR3 is TGTGCCAGCAGCCGAGAAACCGGGGCTAAAAATTCACCCCTCCACTTG. Its translation: CASSRETGAKNSPLHL.